The 17 T cell receptor beta chains listed next were all sequenced from one sample in a study of cytomegalovirus exposure and HLA in healthy donors (dated by TCRdb to the late 2010s). Library creation used the immunoSEQ multiplex PCR assay. The multiplex PCR relied on a mix of 60 forward primers for TCR Vbeta segments and 13 reverse primers for TCR Jbeta segments. TCRdb's version of the immuneACCESS table is confined to in-frame rearrangements and falls short of the full clone set. An unresolved V gene accounts for under half of the shortfall where checked; the remainder is of unknown origin. The sample table contains some 100,000 clones; only one count was recorded for roughly 80% of them. The ten largest clones capture approximately 2.5% of the sample. The material sequenced was PBMCs. These receptors came from a female donor in good health and CMV-seronegative.

In its sample, this clone was seen a few times. The chain uses TRBV4-3 and TRBJ2-1; 8 nucleotides match TRBD2. The germline V gene has CDR1 LGHNA and CDR2 YSLEER. J gave up 2 bases and V 0 bases, and 3 bases lay outside the gene matches. The CDR3 contains 16 residues. CDR3 DNA: TGCGCCAGCAGCCAAGAGGTCGGGGGGGCCTACAATGAGCAGTTCTTC. Encoded protein: CASSQEVGGAYNEQFF.

The chain joins TRBV2 to TRBJ2-2, with 7 bases aligning to TRBD1. CDR1 is SNHLY and CDR2 is FYNNEI in the germline V gene. With 8 bases clipped from V and 5 bases from J, the junction kept 11 bases outside the gene matches. There are 15 residues in the CDR3. This chain's CDR3 is CASARDRVWTGELFF. In nucleotides, the CDR3 is TGTGCCAGCGCGCGAGACAGGGTATGGACCGGGGAGCTGTTTTTT.

This sequence joins TRBV7-3 and TRBJ2-1; 9 positions match TRBD2. CDR3 length: 17 amino acids. V lost 1 base to trimming and J lost 4 bases; unmatched junction nucleotides: 8. Germline V gene sequence: CDR1 SGHTA, CDR2 FQGTGA. CDR3 residues: CASSLMTGRGGYNEQFF. Written as DNA, the CDR3 is TGTGCCAGCAGCTTAATGACGGGGCGGGGGGGTTACAATGAGCAGTTCTTC.

A note on this clone: At one boundary the junction diverges from the germline segment, which might be a read error. This same CDR3 is encoded by further DNA sequences in the sample. The gene calls are TRBV10-3 and TRBJ2-7; D ambiguous. The CDR3 consists of 12 residues. Germline CDR1 is ENHRY and CDR2 is SYGVKD. The CDR3, as DNA: TGCGCCATCAGCGCTACAGTATTGGAGCAGTACTTC. This translates into CAISATVLEQYF.

The chain carries TRBV9 and TRBJ2-7; tentatively, D is TRBD2 (6 bases). CDR1 SGDLS and CDR2 YYNGEE come from the germline V gene. This CDR3 is 13 amino acids long. V dropped 4 bases and J dropped 5 bases, with 13 bases sitting between them. The CDR3 spells CASSPGVSDEQYF. CDR3 nucleotide sequence: TGTGCCAGCAGCCCGGGGGTATCGGACGAGCAGTACTTC.

In its sample, this clone was seen a few times. CDR3 residues: CAWSVGWGLPQHF. CDR3 bases: TGTGCCTGGAGTGTAGGATGGGGGCTGCCCCAGCATTTT. This chain links TRBV30 with TRBJ1-5; D may be TRBD1 (6 bases). The ends were cut back, 0 bases at V and 9 bases at J, with 12 bases in the middle. Germline V gives CDR1 GTSNPN, CDR2 SVGIG (reference sequence). This CDR3 spans 13 amino acids.

This CDR3 reads CASSAGTSTDTQYF. The CDR3 DNA sequence: TGCGCCAGCAGCGCCGGGACTAGCACAGATACGCAGTATTTT. The chain employs TRBV4-1 and TRBJ2-3, with TRBD2 as a possible D gene (6 bases). This CDR3 is built from 14 residues. V was trimmed by 5 bases and J by 0 bases, leaving 9 bases between them. CDR1 and CDR2 from the germline V gene are MGHRA and YSYEKL.

The J gene is TRBJ1-2, the V gene TRBV6-6; possibly TRBD1 for D (6 bases). The CDR3 runs to 15 residues. Germline lookup yields CDR1 MNHNY and CDR2 SVGAGI (reference sequence). V was shortened by 6 bases and J by 6 bases, with 20 bases between the two germline ends. Here the CDR3 DNA reads TGTGCCAGCAGAGACAATACAGGGTTTTACGATGGCTACACCTTC. Protein: CASRDNTGFYDGYTF.

This chain uses TRBV6-5 with TRBJ2-5, with 7 positions matching TRBD1. The germline V gene has CDR1 MNHEY and CDR2 SVGAGI. This CDR3 contains 12 residues. With V trimmed by 9 bases and J by 4 bases, 5 bases remained unmatched. The CDR3 DNA reads TGTGCCAGTACAGGGGCAGGAGAGACCCAGTACTTC. Its protein product is CASTGAGETQYF.

V is TRBV29-1 and J is TRBJ2-7; TRBD1 matches 7 bases. The CDR3 runs to 15 residues. Looked up from germline, CDR1 is SQVTM and CDR2 is ANQGSEA. Trimming took 5 bases from V and 2 from J; bases not matched to a gene: 12. The CDR3: CSVLGDRKTAYEQYF. The CDR3 DNA is TGCAGCGTTTTGGGGGACAGAAAGACTGCCTACGAGCAGTACTTC.

The V and J genes are TRBV4-3 and TRBJ2-7, with 9 bases aligning to TRBD2. Germline values: CDR1 LGHNA, CDR2 YSLEER. V lost 1 base to trimming and J lost 2 bases; unmatched junction nucleotides: 3. This CDR3 has 15 residues. CDR3 coding DNA: TGCGCCAGCAGCCAAGGACTAGCGGAAACCTACGAGCAGTACTTC. As protein: CASSQGLAETYEQYF.

The chain joins TRBV30 to TRBJ1-3; no firm D call. Trimming cost V 3 bases and J 8 bases, with 14 bases left between them. Germline assignment: CDR1 GTSNPN and CDR2 SVGIG (reference sequence). The CDR3 is 13 residues long. CDR3 in DNA: TGTGCCTGGAGGCCCTCATTGGTAGACACCATATATTTT. Protein: CAWRPSLVDTIYF.

CDR3 loop: CASSRQGPNSPLHF. The CDR3 DNA reads as TGTGCCAGCAGTAGACAGGGGCCTAATTCACCCCTCCACTTT. The chain joins TRBV6-1 to TRBJ1-6; 8 positions agree with TRBD1. Trimming took 5 bases from V and 6 from J; bases not matched to a gene: 3. The CDR3 covers 14 residues. Looked up from germline, CDR1 is MNHNS and CDR2 is SASEGT.

The chain recombines TRBV4-2 with TRBJ2-1, with 8 positions matching TRBD2. Germline CDR1 LGHNA, CDR2 YNFKEQ. The CDR3 spans 16 residues. Trimming removed 0 bases from V and 3 bases from J; junction bases left unmatched: 4. The CDR3, as DNA: TGTGCCAGCAGCCAAGATCCGGGGGGGGACTACAATGAGCAGTTCTTC. Protein sequence: CASSQDPGGDYNEQFF.

As for this clone: Other DNA sequences in this specimen translate into the identical CDR3. This chain joins TRBV7-8 and TRBJ1-2; D remains unclear. The CDR3 length is 15 residues. V gave up 0 bases and J gave up 8 bases, with 16 bases separating them. Germline CDR1 is SGHVS and CDR2 is FQNEAQ. CDR3 in DNA: TGTGCCAGCAGCTTAGCCCGAGGGCACTCGGAAGGCTACACCTTC. It translates to CASSLARGHSEGYTF.

This clone came up a few times. The chain combines TRBV6-5 with TRBJ1-6; perhaps TRBD1 as D (5 bases). CDR3 length equals 12 residues. The V gene lost 8 bases and the J gene lost 13 bases, with 15 bases spanning the gap. The germline V gene encodes CDR1 MNHEY and CDR2 SVGAGI. The CDR3, as DNA: TGTGCCAGCGGGGCTCTTGGGCTTCCCCTCCACTTT. Translation gives CASGALGLPLHF.

For the CDR3, the DNA is TGTGCCAGCAGAGAGACAGGGTCCTACAATGAGCAGTTCTTC. It encodes CASRETGSYNEQFF. The chain joins TRBV25-1 to TRBJ2-1; 7 nucleotides agree with TRBD1. V trimming: 6 bases; J trimming: 1 base; junction bases outside the gene matches: 3. There are 14 residues in the CDR3. Germline CDR1 reads MGHDK; CDR2 reads SYGVNS.